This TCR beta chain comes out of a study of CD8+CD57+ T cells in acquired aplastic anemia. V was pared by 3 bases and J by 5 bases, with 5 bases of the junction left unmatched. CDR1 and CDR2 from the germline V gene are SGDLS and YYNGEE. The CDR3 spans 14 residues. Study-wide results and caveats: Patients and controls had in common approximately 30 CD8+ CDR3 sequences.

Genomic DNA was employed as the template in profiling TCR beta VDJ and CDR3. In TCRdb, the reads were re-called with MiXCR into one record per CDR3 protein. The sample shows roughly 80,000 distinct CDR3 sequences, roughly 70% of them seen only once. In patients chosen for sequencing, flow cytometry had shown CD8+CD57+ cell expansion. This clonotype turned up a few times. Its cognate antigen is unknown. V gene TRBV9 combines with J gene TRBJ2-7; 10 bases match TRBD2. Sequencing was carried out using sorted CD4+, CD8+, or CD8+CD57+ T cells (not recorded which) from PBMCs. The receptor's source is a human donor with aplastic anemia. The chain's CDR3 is CASSGAGGRDEQYF. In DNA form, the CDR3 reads TGTGCCAGCAGCGGAGCGGGGGGGCGCGACGAGCAGTACTTC.